The 24 T cell receptor beta chains presented below share a single source sample, sequenced in a study of blood T cells in healthy people across ages. A second roughly 7 to 12 cycle PCR used barcoded and J-beta primers. TCRdb used MiXCR to reprocess the 5' RACE reads, holding one entry per CDR3 protein. The sample holds over 950,000 distinct CDR3 sequences, under 40% seen once. Sequences were obtained from blood. These receptors all come from a man younger than 35 in good health.

The rearrangement joins TRBV29-1 to TRBJ1-6; D gene uncertain. The ends were cut back, 3 bases at V and 6 bases at J, with 9 bases in the middle. This CDR3 spans 13 amino acids. Germline loops: CDR1 SQVTM, CDR2 ANQGSEA. CDR3 in amino acids: CSVDVDGNSPLHF. The DNA of the CDR3 is TGCAGCGTTGATGTGGACGGTAATTCACCCCTCCACTTT.

The chain combines TRBV5-6 with TRBJ2-5; no definite D call. Deletions cut 3 bases from V and 13 bases from J, with 16 bases between. The CDR3 covers 12 residues. CDR1 and CDR2 (germline): SGHDT, YYEEEE. The CDR3 DNA reads as TGTGCCAGCAGCTCCCTTAGCACCAGGACGTACTTC. Translation: CASSSLSTRTYF.

This rearrangement joins TRBV5-6 to TRBJ1-1; D possibly corresponds to TRBD1 (5 bases). The V gene's germline CDR1 is SGHDT and CDR2 YYEEEE. The CDR3 runs to 15 residues. The V and J ends lost 3 bases and 3 bases respectively, with 15 bases between them. CDR3 nucleotides: TGTGCCAGCAGCTCCCCTGGACACGGGTACACTGAAGCTTTCTTT. It yields the protein CASSSPGHGYTEAFF.

The gene calls are TRBV5-1 and TRBJ2-3; TRBD1 is a possible D gene (6 bases). The CDR3 contains 16 residues. Trimming left V 5 bases short and J 2 bases short, with 18 bases between. Germline CDR1 reads SGHRS; CDR2 reads YFSETQ. CDR3 sequence: CASSLTGPETTDTQYF. CDR3 sequence (DNA): TGCGCCAGCAGTCTCACAGGGCCTGAGACCACAGATACGCAGTATTTT.

The sample holds many counts of this clonotype. The J gene is TRBJ1-4, the V gene TRBV5-1, with D possibly TRBD1 on 6 matching bases. This CDR3 spans 14 amino acids. V lost 0 bases to trimming and J lost 3 bases, with 6 bases between them. CDR1 SGHRS and CDR2 YFSETQ come from the germline V gene. In DNA, the CDR3 is TGCGCCAGCAGCTTGGGGACAGCTAATGAAAAACTGTTTTTT. Its translation: CASSLGTANEKLFF.

This clonotype showed up just a few times. An end of the junction differs from the germline gene, which may be a read error. V and J are TRBV6-2 or TRBV6-3 and TRBJ2-1; TRBD2 agrees at 9 bases. Germline V CDR1 and CDR2: MNHEY, SVGEGT. The CDR3 totals 16 residues. This chain's CDR3 is CDSSLHSSGGYNEQFF. CDR3 in DNA: TGTGACAGCAGCCTCCACTCGAGCGGGGGGTACAATGAGCAGTTCTTC.

A note on this clonotype: One junction end does not reproduce the germline sequence, and a read error may be involved. The chain combines TRBV7-8 with TRBJ2-3; weak D call: TRBD2 (5 bases). Germline lookup yields CDR1 SGHVS and CDR2 FQNEAQ. The CDR3 is 15 residues long. The CDR3 loop reads CASTRELGNSETQYF. The CDR3 DNA reads as TGTGCCAGCACGCGAGAACTAGGGAATTCAGAGACGCAGTATTTT.

J is TRBJ1-6 and V is TRBV12-3 or TRBV12-4; D unresolved. This CDR3 spans 16 amino acids. Trimming removed 1 base at V and 5 bases at J, with 12 bases between. The CDR3 region is CASSLDRPENNSPLHF. For the CDR3, the DNA is TGTGCCAGCAGTTTAGATCGCCCAGAGAATAATTCACCCCTCCACTTT.

This chain joins TRBV20-1 and TRBJ1-2; possible D gene TRBD1, 6 bases. The germline V gene has CDR1 DFQATT and CDR2 SNEGSKA (reference sequence). The CDR3 runs to 15 residues. V was cut by 6 bases and J by 0 bases, with 17 bases left in between. CDR3: CSAEIGRTANYGYTF. DNA of the CDR3: TGCAGTGCCGAAATCGGACGGACAGCTAACTATGGCTACACCTTC.

This clonotype was seen only a few times. The genes are TRBV6-2 or TRBV6-3 and TRBJ2-3; 7 bases fit TRBD1. The germline V gene encodes CDR1 MNHEY and CDR2 SVGEGT. Germline trimming cut 4 bases from V and 0 bases from J; bases unmatched to any gene: 4. The CDR3 is made up of 15 amino acids. The CDR3 DNA follows: TGTGCCAGCAGTTCGCAGGGGGTAAGCACAGATACGCAGTATTTT. The encoded protein is CASSSQGVSTDTQYF.

This clonotype was seen a few times. The chain carries TRBV12-3 or TRBV12-4 and TRBJ2-3; D perhaps matches TRBD2 (6 bases). V was clipped by 10 bases and J by 4 bases, with 12 bases between them. This CDR3 comprises 12 residues. The CDR3 sequence is CATMGGADTQYF. DNA for the CDR3: TGTGCCACCATGGGGGGTGCAGATACGCAGTATTTT.

Concerning this clonotype itself: One end of the junction does not line up with germline, which may come from a read error. The J gene is TRBJ2-5, the V gene TRBV19; 7 bases map to TRBD1. From germline, CDR1 is LNHDA and CDR2 SQIVND (reference sequence). The CDR3 loop spans 16 amino acids. The DNA for the CDR3 is TGTGCCAGTAGTATAAGGGACAGACAACGCCAAGAGACCCCGTACTTC. It is translated as CASSIRDRQRQETPYF.

This clonotype was counted between two and nine times. The genes are TRBV12-3 or TRBV12-4 and TRBJ1-1, with a possible D match to TRBD1 (6 bases). The CDR3 is 12 amino acids. The V and J ends lost 9 bases and 4 bases respectively, with 12 bases between them. CDR3 DNA: TGTGCCAGTAACAGGGACGTCACTGAAGCTTTCTTT. Protein: CASNRDVTEAFF.

The chain recombines TRBV9 with TRBJ2-5; D remains unclear. Germline V gene lookup returns CDR1 SGDLS and CDR2 YYNGEE. V lost 0 bases, J lost 11 bases, and 17 bases lay in between. This CDR3 has 14 residues. The CDR3 spells CASSVGDRVNEQYF. DNA for the CDR3: TGTGCCAGCAGCGTAGGAGATCGGGTCAATGAGCAGTACTTC.

This chain connects TRBV4-1 to TRBJ2-7, with 7 nucleotides matching TRBD1. CDR1 and CDR2 (germline): MGHRA, YSYEKL. The CDR3 covers 15 residues. The V segment lost 1 base and the J segment 2 bases; nucleotides outside the gene matches: 5. This CDR3 reads CASSQVRGLTYEQYF. For the CDR3, the DNA is TGCGCCAGCAGCCAAGTAAGGGGGCTTACCTACGAGCAGTACTTC.

The chain carries TRBV12-3 or TRBV12-4 and TRBJ2-4; D possibly corresponds to TRBD1 (6 bases). With the DNA end fitting TRBJ2-7 better, the J assignment may be wrong. The CDR3 spans 13 residues. This chain's CDR3 is CASRVGHNYEQYF. In DNA, the CDR3 is TGTGCCAGCAGGGTGGGACACAACTACGAGCAGTACTTC.

The table lists this clonotype with a few counts. The CDR3 here is CSSPGGSYNEQFF. As DNA, the CDR3 is TGCAGTTCGCCAGGGGGATCCTACAATGAGCAGTTCTTC. The V call is TRBV20-1, the J call TRBJ2-1, with 7 bases fitting TRBD1. The CDR3 is 13 amino acids. Germline trimming cut 8 bases from V and 1 base from J; bases unmatched to any gene: 5. The germline V gene encodes CDR1 DFQATT and CDR2 SNEGSKA (reference sequence).

A few counts support this clonotype. The chain combines TRBV27 with TRBJ1-4, with a possible D match to TRBD1 (5 bases). The CDR3 contains 12 residues. Looked up from germline, CDR1 is MNHEY and CDR2 is SMNVEV (reference sequence). Deletions cut 8 bases from V and 4 bases from J, with 8 bases between. CDR3 protein: CASQGFNEKLFF. The CDR3 DNA is TGTGCCAGCCAGGGCTTTAATGAAAAACTGTTTTTT.

The chain couples TRBV24-1 to TRBJ2-3, with 7 positions matching TRBD1. Germline V lookup: CDR1 KGHDR, CDR2 SFDVKD. V was pared by 4 bases and J by 0 bases, with 9 bases of the junction left unmatched. This CDR3 comprises 17 residues. The CDR3 is CATSDSKGTASTDTQYF. CDR3 nucleotide sequence: TGTGCCACCAGTGACTCCAAAGGGACAGCCAGCACAGATACGCAGTATTTT.

This sequence joins TRBV27 and TRBJ1-6, with 10 bases fitting TRBD1. There are 14 residues in the CDR3. Germline values: CDR1 MNHEY, CDR2 SMNVEV (reference sequence). Losses at the gene ends were 5 bases for V and 8 bases for J; bases not matched to a gene: 3. This CDR3 reads CASSRDRGDSPLHF. Written as DNA, the CDR3 is TGTGCCAGCAGTCGGGACAGGGGCGATTCACCCCTCCACTTT.

The CDR3 nucleotides are TGTGCCAGCAGGACAGGGGAGTCTCCCTACGAGCAGTACTTC. Translation gives CASRTGESPYEQYF. The gene calls are TRBV5-5 and TRBJ2-7; 8 bases match TRBD1. Germline CDR1 reads SGHKS; CDR2 reads YYEKEE (reference sequence). This CDR3 has 14 residues. Unmatched junction bases numbered 6, after V lost 5 bases and J lost 2 bases. Full variable domain (remainder filled in from reference TRBV5-5 and TRBJ2-7): DAGVTQSPTHLIKTRGQQVTLRCSPISGHKSVSWYQQVLGQGPQFIFQYYEKEERGRGNFPDRFSARQFPNYSSELNVNALLLGDSALYLCASRTGESPYEQYFGPGTRLTVT.

As regards this clonotype: The junction departs from germline at one end; a sequencing error may be responsible. V and J are TRBV7-2 and TRBJ2-2; 7 bases fit TRBD2. The CDR3 is made up of 16 amino acids. Germline CDR1 SGHTA, CDR2 FQGNSA. CDR3 amino acids: CASSLRTRAGTGDLFF. CDR3 nucleotide sequence: TGTGCCAGCAGCTTACGGACTAGAGCGGGCACCGGGGATCTGTTTTTT.

This sequence joins TRBV20-1 and TRBJ2-1; D remains ambiguous. CDR1 is DFQATT and CDR2 is SNEGSKA in the germline V gene (reference sequence). V was cut by 6 bases and J by 13 bases, with 16 bases left in between. The length of the CDR3 is 11 residues. In nucleotides, the CDR3 is TGCAGTGCCGTACTCCCAGAGACCCAGTTCTTC. It encodes CSAVLPETQFF.

The chain employs TRBV7-9 and TRBJ1-2; D may be TRBD1 (5 bases). There are 14 residues in the CDR3. The V and J ends lost 0 bases and 8 bases respectively, with 13 bases between them. Germline CDR1 is SEHNR and CDR2 is FQNEAQ (reference sequence). The DNA of the CDR3 is TGTGCCAGCAGCTTAGCGTCCGGCAGGGAGGGCTACACCTTC. This gives the protein CASSLASGREGYTF.